Following are 31 T cell receptor beta chains from one sample sequenced in a study of technical replicates of blood from several donors. The protocol was immunoSEQ multiplex PCR, while the TCRdb copy is restricted to in-frame clones and leaves out a portion. The sample shows 45,000 to 50,000 clones, 80% to 95% of them seen only once. The sample comprised PBMCs. The receptors were sampled from a human donor in good health. Some clones in this sample may be carry-over from other donors' samples.

This clone was seen just once. The J gene is TRBJ2-2, the V gene TRBV27, with unresolved D. Trimming stripped 5 bases from V and 5 bases from J, with 15 bases between. The CDR3 length is 15 residues. Germline loops: CDR1 MNHEY, CDR2 SMNVEV (reference sequence). The CDR3 is CASSPLGSGTGELFF. The CDR3 nucleotides read TGTGCCAGCAGTCCCCTGGGCAGTGGTACCGGGGAGCTGTTTTTT.

The chain combines TRBV27 with TRBJ2-7; D possibly corresponds to TRBD2 (6 bases). CDR3 length: 16 amino acids. V gave up 0 bases and J gave up 3 bases, with 15 bases separating them. In germline, CDR1 is MNHEY, CDR2 SMNVEV (reference sequence). The CDR3 DNA is TGTGCCAGCAGTTTATCGGGGGGAGGAATATACTACGAGCAGTACTTC. This translates into CASSLSGGGIYYEQYF.

The chain links TRBV5-4 to TRBJ2-5; 13 bases are shared with TRBD2. V lost 4 bases, J lost 7 bases, and 7 bases stayed unmatched. The CDR3 loop spans 15 amino acids. Germline lookup yields CDR1 SGHNT and CDR2 YYREEE (reference sequence). The CDR3 bases are TGTGCCAGCAGCACCGGGACTAGCGGGGTGGGGACCCAGTACTTC. This sequence encodes CASSTGTSGVGTQYF. Variable domain in full (rest from reference TRBV5-4 and TRBJ2-5): ETGVTQSPTHLIKTRGQQVTLRCSSQSGHNTVSWYQQALGQGPQFIFQYYREEENGRGNFPPRFSGLQFPNYSSELNVNALELDDSALYLCASSTGTSGVGTQYFGPGTRLLVL.

The chain combines TRBV7-2 with TRBJ1-1; D is perhaps TRBD1 (5 bases). V was clipped by 5 bases and J by 5 bases, with 12 bases between them. Germline values: CDR1 SGHTA, CDR2 FQGNSA. CDR3 size: 13 residues. CDR3 bases: TGTGCCAGCAGCCAACAACGGGGGACTGAAGCTTTCTTT. This sequence encodes CASSQQRGTEAFF.

The rearrangement uses TRBV4-3 and TRBJ2-1; the D gene is possibly TRBD1 (6 bases). The CDR3 length is 16 residues. With 0 bases removed from V and 5 bases from J, the gap between germline ends came to 14 bases. CDR1 and CDR2 (germline): LGHNA, YSLEER. In DNA, the CDR3 is TGCGCCAGCAGCCAAGAGGGCAGGGGTTTCGACAATGAGCAGTTCTTC. It translates to CASSQEGRGFDNEQFF.

The V gene is TRBV11-2, the J gene TRBJ2-4, with a possible D match to TRBD1 (6 bases). The V and J ends lost 3 bases and 4 bases respectively, with 7 bases between them. The CDR3 extends over 13 amino acids. Germline CDR1 and CDR2: SGHAT and FQNNGV. CDR3 DNA: TGTGCCAGCAGCTTCAGGGGTAAAAACATTCAGTACTTC. It codes for CASSFRGKNIQYF.

The gene calls are TRBV6-5 and TRBJ2-7; the D is unclear. The germline V gene encodes CDR1 MNHEY and CDR2 SVGAGI. V was clipped by 2 bases and J by 3 bases, with 11 bases between them. This CDR3 contains 14 residues. CDR3 bases: TGTGCCAGCAGTTACACTGTTTACAGCTACGAGCAGTACTTC. This sequence encodes CASSYTVYSYEQYF.

To note about this clone: Other nucleotide sequences from this sample produce the same CDR3. The chain is built from TRBV9 and TRBJ1-1; 8 nucleotides match TRBD1. Germline V CDR1 and CDR2: SGDLS, YYNGEE. CDR3 length equals 15 residues. V trimming: 4 bases; J trimming: 2 bases; junction bases outside the gene matches: 7. Here the CDR3 reads CASSSRTGTNTEAFF. For the CDR3, the DNA is TGTGCCAGCAGCTCCCGGACAGGGACTAACACTGAAGCTTTCTTT.

The chain carries TRBV19 and TRBJ2-3, with D maybe TRBD2 (5 bases). The CDR3 is 15 residues long. Germline V CDR1 and CDR2: LNHDA, SQIVND (reference sequence). V shed 4 bases and J shed 2 bases, with 13 bases lying between them. The CDR3 DNA reads TGTGCCAGTAGTAGCGGGTATGGTTTCACAGATACGCAGTATTTT. Amino acids: CASSSGYGFTDTQYF.

The chain couples TRBV30 to TRBJ2-3; perhaps TRBD1 as D (5 bases). The CDR3 extends over 15 amino acids. CDR1 is GTSNPN and CDR2 is SVGIG in the germline V gene (reference sequence). The V end lost 1 base, the J end lost 5 bases, and 16 bases lay between the germline ends. The CDR3 DNA is TGTGCCTGGAGTGGGGGCCGGTTTGGAATAGATACGCAGTATTTT. Protein product: CAWSGGRFGIDTQYF. Full variable domain (missing parts from reference TRBV30 and TRBJ2-3): SQTIHQWPATLVQPVGSPLSLECTVEGTSNPNLYWYRQAAGRGLQLLFYSVGIGQISSEVPQNLSASRPQDRQFILSSKKLLLSDSGFYLCAWSGGRFGIDTQYFGPGTRLTVL.

V and J are TRBV6-5 and TRBJ2-1; perhaps TRBD2 as D (7 bases). Germline loops: CDR1 MNHEY, CDR2 SVGAGI. The CDR3 contains 15 residues. The V gene lost 0 bases and the J gene lost 8 bases, with 14 bases spanning the gap. CDR3 DNA: TGTGCCAGCAGTTACTCTGGGGCGGGGGCCTATGAGCAGTTCTTC. It codes for CASSYSGAGAYEQFF.

This clone was recorded once. The rearrangement links TRBV5-1 to TRBJ1-4; 7 bases align to TRBD1. With V trimmed by 4 bases and J by 7 bases, 7 bases remained unmatched. The length of the CDR3 is 14 residues. CDR1 is SGHRS and CDR2 is YFSETQ in the germline V gene. The CDR3 protein is CASSLGQAAEKLFF. DNA of the CDR3: TGCGCCAGCAGCCTCGGACAGGCGGCTGAAAAACTGTTTTTT.

The rearrangement joins TRBV12-5 to TRBJ2-7; D might be TRBD1 (5 bases). The CDR3 has 13 amino acids. Germline V lookup: CDR1 LGHNT, CDR2 FRNRAP. With 0 bases removed from V and 11 bases from J, the gap between germline ends came to 14 bases. The CDR3 region has the DNA TGTGCTAGTGGTTTGGTACCGGACACCCTGAAGTACTTC. Translation: CASGLVPDTLKYF.

Only a few counts were recorded for this clone. The J gene is TRBJ1-2, the V gene TRBV7-2; perhaps TRBD1 as D (6 bases). Trimming removed 5 bases at V and 4 bases at J, with 11 bases between. The germline V gene encodes CDR1 SGHTA and CDR2 FQGNSA. The CDR3 extends over 13 amino acids. The CDR3 sequence: CASSKGQFYGYTF. The CDR3 bases are TGTGCCAGCAGCAAGGGACAATTCTATGGCTACACCTTC.

V usage is TRBV7-9 and J usage is TRBJ1-5; D gene ambiguous. CDR3 length equals 15 residues. V was cut by 3 bases and J by 6 bases, with 15 bases left in between. Per the germline V gene, CDR1 is SEHNR and CDR2 is FQNEAQ (reference sequence). The CDR3 nucleotides read TGTGCCAGCAGCTTGGAGGCAGGCCCCATTCAGCCCCAGCATTTT. Translation gives CASSLEAGPIQPQHF. Filled out from reference TRBV7-9 and TRBJ1-5, the complete variable domain reads DTGVSQNPRHKITKRGQNVTFRCDPISEHNRLYWYRQTLGQGPEFLTYFQNEAQLEKSRLLSDRFSAERPKGSFSTLEIQRTEQGDSAMYLCASSLEAGPIQPQHFGDGTRLSIL.

The J gene is TRBJ1-1, the V gene TRBV15; TRBD1 aligns across 7 bases. V was pared by 2 bases and J by 0 bases, with 6 bases of the junction left unmatched. Germline V gene data show CDR1 as LNHNV and CDR2 as YYDKDF (reference sequence). The CDR3 covers 16 residues. The CDR3 region is CATSRRGTEMNTEAFF. CDR3 DNA: TGTGCCACCAGCAGACGTGGGACAGAAATGAACACTGAAGCTTTCTTT.

The chain joins TRBV5-6 to TRBJ2-5; D perhaps matches TRBD2 (7 bases). This CDR3 has 14 amino acids. Germline V CDR1 and CDR2: SGHDT, YYEEEE. V lost 3 bases and J 3 bases, leaving 12 bases between the germline ends. CDR3 bases: TGTGCCAGCAGCTGGGGGGGGACAAAAGAGACCCAGTACTTC. This codes for CASSWGGTKETQYF.

The chain has TRBV6-1 and TRBJ2-7, with a possible D match to TRBD2 (6 bases). CDR3 size: 15 residues. Germline-derived CDR1 and CDR2 are MNHNS and SASEGT. Trimming took off 2 bases at V and 5 bases at J, with 16 bases between the two ends. The CDR3 reads CASSEQAGGGNEQYF. The CDR3 nucleotides read TGTGCCAGCAGTGAACAAGCAGGTGGGGGGAACGAGCAGTACTTC.

This chain joins TRBV4-3 and TRBJ2-7; D remains ambiguous. This CDR3 spans 12 amino acids. Germline V lookup: CDR1 LGHNA, CDR2 YSLEER. V was shortened by 7 bases and J by 2 bases, with 9 bases between the two germline ends. CDR3 sequence (DNA): TGCGCCAGCAATGGGCCTACCTACGAGCAGTACTTC. This sequence encodes CASNGPTYEQYF.

The rearrangement uses TRBV18 and TRBJ2-3; 10 positions agree with TRBD1. The CDR3 has 18 residues. Germline lookup yields CDR1 KGHSH and CDR2 LQKENI. The ends lost 1 base at V and 0 bases at J; junction bases unmatched: 7. The CDR3 DNA reads TGTGCCAGCTCACCACAGGACAGGGGGGTAGTGAGCACAGATACGCAGTATTTT. Amino acids: CASSPQDRGVVSTDTQYF.

This chain uses TRBV29-1 with TRBJ2-3, with TRBD2 as a possible D gene (6 bases). V was shortened by 4 bases and J by 5 bases, with 16 bases between the two germline ends. The CDR3 extends over 14 amino acids. The germline gives CDR1 SQVTM, CDR2 ANQGSEA. In DNA, the CDR3 is TGCAGCGTTGGTCGGGAGATCTTTGGAGATACGCAGTATTTT. This gives the protein CSVGREIFGDTQYF.

The chain couples TRBV5-1 to TRBJ2-7; TRBD1 matches at 8 bases. The V segment lost 4 bases and the J segment 3 bases; nucleotides outside the gene matches: 6. Per germline, CDR1 SGHRS and CDR2 YFSETQ. The CDR3 loop spans 14 amino acids. The CDR3 bases are TGCGCCAGCAGCATGGGACAGGCACACTACGAGCAGTACTTC. This sequence encodes CASSMGQAHYEQYF.

The rearrangement links TRBV18 to TRBJ1-1; tentatively, D is TRBD1 (6 bases). With 0 bases removed from V and 6 bases from J, the gap between germline ends came to 14 bases. The CDR3 is 15 amino acids. Per the germline V gene, CDR1 is KGHSH and CDR2 is LQKENI. CDR3 region: CASSPPGGAGAEAFF. The CDR3 DNA is TGTGCCAGCTCACCACCTGGGGGGGCGGGCGCTGAAGCTTTCTTT. Full variable domain (outside the CDR3, taken from reference TRBV18 and TRBJ1-1): NAGVMQNPRHLVRRRGQEARLRCSPMKGHSHVYWYRQLPEEGLKFMVYLQKENIIDESGMPKERFSAEFPKEGPSILRIQQVVRGDSAAYFCASSPPGGAGAEAFFGQGTRLTVV.

The chain links TRBV9 to TRBJ2-3; 8 bases match TRBD2. The V gene's germline CDR1 is SGDLS and CDR2 YYNGEE. The CDR3 is 15 residues long. J was trimmed by 6 bases and V by 3 bases; bases with no gene match: 9. The CDR3 DNA sequence: TGTGCCAGCAGCGCCGAAATACGCGGGGGGGATACGCAGTATTTT. Translation gives CASSAEIRGGDTQYF.

DNA of the CDR3: TGCGCCAGCAGCTTTAATCCAGCCTACGAGCAGTACTTC. Translation: CASSFNPAYEQYF. The chain has TRBV5-1 and TRBJ2-7; no reliable D call. Between the trimmed V and J ends, which lost 2 bases and 2 bases, there was a span of 8 bases. This CDR3 has 13 residues. Germline V CDR1 and CDR2: SGHRS, YFSETQ.

As regards this clone: A junction boundary mismatches the germline segment, possibly from a read error. The chain joins TRBV2 to TRBJ1-2, with 7 bases identical to TRBD1. This CDR3 is 14 amino acids long. The germline gives CDR1 SNHLY, CDR2 FYNNEI. CDR3 residues: CASNEGGGGYGYTF. CDR3 nucleotides: TGTGCCAGCAATGAAGGGGGCGGGGGGTATGGCTACACCTTC.

The gene calls are TRBV7-2 and TRBJ1-1, with D unresolved. Germline loops: CDR1 SGHTA, CDR2 FQGNSA. V was cut by 1 base and J by 6 bases, with 6 bases left in between. The CDR3 totals 12 residues. The CDR3 DNA is TGTGCCAGCAGCTTAGGATCAGCTGAAGCTTTCTTT. Protein: CASSLGSAEAFF.

This chain uses TRBV6-5 with TRBJ1-1, with D uncertain. The CDR3 covers 15 residues. V gave up 2 bases and J gave up 7 bases, with 17 bases separating them. CDR1 and CDR2 from the germline V gene are MNHEY and SVGAGI. CDR3 loop: CASSYVVGGPGEAFF. The CDR3 DNA is TGTGCCAGCAGTTACGTGGTTGGAGGGCCCGGTGAAGCTTTCTTT.

This clone has more than one count but fewer than ten. This chain connects TRBV2 to TRBJ1-6; TRBD1 matches 11 bases. V gave up 6 bases and J gave up 9 bases; unmatched junction bases: 4. Germline loops: CDR1 SNHLY, CDR2 FYNNEI. The CDR3 spans 14 residues. In DNA form, the CDR3 reads TGTGCCAGCAGGGCCGGGACAGGGGGTTCACCCCTCCACTTT. Protein product: CASRAGTGGSPLHF.

This chain uses TRBV5-6 with TRBJ2-1; 8 bases match TRBD1. CDR3 length: 16 residues. The germline gives CDR1 SGHDT, CDR2 YYEEEE. J was trimmed by 2 bases and V by 0 bases; bases with no gene match: 4. In nucleotides, the CDR3 is TGTGCCAGCAGCTTGGTGGGACAGGATACCTACAATGAGCAGTTCTTC. Its protein is CASSLVGQDTYNEQFF.

The chain recombines TRBV29-1 with TRBJ1-2; D is uncertain. Germline CDR1 SQVTM, CDR2 ANQGSEA. The germline V and J ends were trimmed by 4 bases and 8 bases, with 11 bases remaining between them. The CDR3 contains 11 residues. CDR3 region: CSVAEGNGYTF. The CDR3 DNA reads as TGCAGCGTTGCCGAGGGAAACGGCTACACCTTC.